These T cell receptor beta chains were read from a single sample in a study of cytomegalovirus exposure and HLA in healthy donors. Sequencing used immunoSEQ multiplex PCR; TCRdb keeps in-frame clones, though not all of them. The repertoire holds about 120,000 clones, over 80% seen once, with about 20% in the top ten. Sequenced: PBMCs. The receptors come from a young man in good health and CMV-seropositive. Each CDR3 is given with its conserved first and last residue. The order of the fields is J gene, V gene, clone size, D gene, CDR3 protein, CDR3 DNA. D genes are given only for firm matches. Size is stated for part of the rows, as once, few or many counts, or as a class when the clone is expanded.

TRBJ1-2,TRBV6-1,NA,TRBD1,CASSEREDRGGPTGGYTF,TGTGCCAGCAGTGAACGGGAAGACAGGGGGGGCCCAACTGGTGGCTACACCTTC
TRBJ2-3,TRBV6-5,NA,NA,CASSYLGPSSTDTQYF,TGTGCCAGCAGTTACTTGGGCCCCTCTAGCACAGATACGCAGTATTTT
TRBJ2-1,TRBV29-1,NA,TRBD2,CSVRTFRIRGGINEQFF,TGCAGCGTGCGCACCTTCCGTATTCGGGGGGGCATCAATGAGCAGTTCTTC
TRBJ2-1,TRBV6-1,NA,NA,CASNRGEGNEQFF,TGTGCCAGCAATCGAGGAGAGGGCAATGAGCAGTTCTTC
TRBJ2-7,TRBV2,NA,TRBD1,CASRGTGFREQYF,TGTGCCAGCAGAGGGACAGGGTTCCGGGAGCAGTACTTC
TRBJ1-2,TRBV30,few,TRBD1,CAFPDRVGGYTF,TGTGCCTTCCCAGACAGGGTGGGTGGCTACACCTTC
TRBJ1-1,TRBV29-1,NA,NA,CSAGDGKTEAFF,TGCAGCGCAGGGGACGGAAAAACTGAAGCTTTCTTT
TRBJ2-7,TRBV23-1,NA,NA,CASSQSTDTYEQYF,TGCGCCAGCAGTCAATCGACGGACACCTACGAGCAGTACTTC
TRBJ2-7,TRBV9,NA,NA,CAGSVSPLYEQYF,TGTGCCGGCAGCGTGAGCCCTCTCTACGAGCAGTACTTC
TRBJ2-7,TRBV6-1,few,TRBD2,CASSASGEYEQYF,TGTGCCAGCAGTGCTAGCGGGGAGTACGAGCAGTACTTC
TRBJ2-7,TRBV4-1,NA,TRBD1,CASSQSPGGREQYF,TGCGCCAGCAGCCAATCCCCAGGGGGAAGGGAGCAGTACTTC
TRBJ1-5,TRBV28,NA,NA,CASSTSRQGVAQPQHF,TGTGCCAGCAGTACATCTAGGCAGGGTGTCGCTCAGCCCCAGCATTTT
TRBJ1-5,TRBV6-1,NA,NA,CASSVGGVQPQHF,TGTGCCAGCAGTGTTGGGGGGGTTCAGCCCCAGCATTTT
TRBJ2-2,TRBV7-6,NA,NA,CASRPSESGELFF,TGTGCCAGCAGGCCAAGCGAGTCCGGGGAGCTGTTTTTT
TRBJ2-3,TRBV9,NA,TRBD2,CASSAPPLSGGGDTDTQYF,TGTGCCAGCAGCGCGCCCCCATTAAGTGGCGGGGGGGATACAGATACGCAGTATTTT
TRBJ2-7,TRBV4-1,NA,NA,CASMPVSSYEQYF,TGCGCCAGCATGCCGGTGAGCTCCTACGAGCAGTACTTC
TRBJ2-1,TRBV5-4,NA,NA,CASSLERLDYNEQFF,TGTGCCAGCAGCTTGGAGCGACTCGATTACAATGAGCAGTTCTTC
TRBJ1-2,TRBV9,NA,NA,CASSAQQGLGYGYTF,TGTGCCAGCAGCGCCCAACAGGGTCTCGGGTATGGCTACACCTTC
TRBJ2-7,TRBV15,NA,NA,CATSPATGSYEQYF,TGTGCCACCAGCCCTGCGACAGGCTCCTACGAGCAGTACTTC
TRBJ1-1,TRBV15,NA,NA,CATSRGGGTEAFF,TGTGCCACCAGCAGAGGCGGGGGTACTGAAGCTTTCTTT
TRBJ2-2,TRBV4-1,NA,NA,CASSRTILKDTGELFF,TGCGCCAGCAGCCGGACTATTCTAAAAGACACCGGGGAGCTGTTTTTT
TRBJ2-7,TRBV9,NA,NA,CASSVAMVRPRGYYEQYF,TGTGCCAGCAGCGTAGCTATGGTTCGACCCCGAGGGTACTACGAGCAGTACTTC
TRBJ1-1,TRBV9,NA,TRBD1,CASSVDWDSLNTEAFF,TGTGCCAGCAGCGTGGACTGGGACAGCCTGAACACTGAAGCTTTCTTT
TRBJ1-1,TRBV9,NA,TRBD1,CASSHGGQGVGTEAFF,TGTGCCAGCAGCCATGGTGGACAGGGTGTTGGCACTGAAGCTTTCTTT
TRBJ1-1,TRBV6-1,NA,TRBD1,CASRQDRRAFF,TGTGCCAGCAGACAGGACAGGCGAGCTTTCTTT
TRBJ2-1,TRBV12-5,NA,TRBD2,CASGPGVGGASDEQFF,TGTGCTAGTGGTCCTGGTGTCGGGGGGGCGTCGGATGAGCAGTTCTTC
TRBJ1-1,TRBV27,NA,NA,CASSLSGPEEAFF,TGTGCCAGCAGTTTAAGCGGGCCCGAGGAAGCTTTCTTT
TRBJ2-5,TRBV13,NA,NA,CASSPGGGLVETQYF,TGTGCCAGCAGCCCAGGCGGGGGCTTAGTAGAGACCCAGTACTTC
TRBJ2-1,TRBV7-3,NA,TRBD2,CASSPGGGAYNEQFF,TGTGCCAGCAGCCCCGGGGGGGGCGCCTACAATGAGCAGTTCTTC
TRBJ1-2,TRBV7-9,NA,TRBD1,CASSLVPGQGVGYTF,TGTGCCAGCAGCTTAGTTCCGGGACAGGGGGTCGGCTACACCTTC
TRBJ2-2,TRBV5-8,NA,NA,CASLAGWAGELFF,TGTGCCAGCTTGGCGGGCTGGGCCGGGGAGCTGTTTTTT
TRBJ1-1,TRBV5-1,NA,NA,CASSLDGLEAFF,TGCGCCAGCAGCTTGGATGGACTCGAAGCTTTCTTT
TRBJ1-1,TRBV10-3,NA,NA,CAISDWQGLNTEAFF,TGTGCCATCAGTGATTGGCAGGGGTTGAACACTGAAGCTTTCTTT
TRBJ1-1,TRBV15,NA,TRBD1,CATSSLQGGGEAFF,TGTGCCACCAGCTCCCTACAGGGGGGAGGTGAAGCTTTCTTT
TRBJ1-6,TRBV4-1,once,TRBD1,CASSQPLQGSSPLHF,TGCGCCAGCAGCCAACCGTTACAGGGGAGTTCACCCCTCCACTTT
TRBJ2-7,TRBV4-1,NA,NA,CASSQDWQPVQYF,TGCGCCAGCAGCCAAGATTGGCAACCCGTGCAGTACTTC
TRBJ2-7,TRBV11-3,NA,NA,CASSLGPRASYEQYF,TGTGCCAGCAGCTTAGGGCCGAGGGCTTCCTACGAGCAGTACTTC
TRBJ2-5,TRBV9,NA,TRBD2,CASSVVAGGPQETQYF,TGTGCCAGCAGCGTAGTTGCGGGGGGACCCCAAGAGACCCAGTACTTC
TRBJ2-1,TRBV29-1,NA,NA,CSVDSRGTYNEQFF,TGCAGCGTTGATTCCAGGGGTACTTACAATGAGCAGTTCTTC
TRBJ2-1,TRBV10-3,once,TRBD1,CAITTRDRDWDEQFF,TGTGCCATCACTACACGGGACAGGGATTGGGATGAGCAGTTCTTC
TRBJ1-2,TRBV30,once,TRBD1,CAWSVSGTGDGYTF,TGTGCCTGGAGTGTTTCCGGGACAGGGGATGGCTACACCTTC
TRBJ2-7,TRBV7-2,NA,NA,CASSFTGTSYEQYF,TGTGCCAGCAGCTTCACAGGGACCTCCTACGAGCAGTACTTC
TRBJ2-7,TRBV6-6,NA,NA,CASSYSGTYEQYF,TGTGCCAGCAGTTATTCAGGGACCTACGAGCAGTACTTC
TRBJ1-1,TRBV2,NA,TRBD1,CASSEQGGGTEAFF,TGTGCCAGCAGTGAGCAGGGGGGAGGCACTGAAGCTTTCTTT
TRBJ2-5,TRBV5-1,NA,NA,CASSAYTGSSRETQYF,TGCGCCAGCAGCGCGTACACAGGGTCCTCTCGGGAGACCCAGTACTTC
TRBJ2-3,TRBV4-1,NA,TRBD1,CASSQEDRGPDTQYF,TGCGCCAGCAGCCAAGAGGACAGGGGTCCAGATACGCAGTATTTT
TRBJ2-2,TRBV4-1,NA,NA,CASSLRTGELFF,TGCGCCAGCAGCCTGCGAACCGGGGAGCTGTTTTTT
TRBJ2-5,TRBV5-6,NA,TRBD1,CASSSYRGQETQYF,TGTGCCAGCAGCTCCTACAGGGGGCAAGAGACCCAGTACTTC
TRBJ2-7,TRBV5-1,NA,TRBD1,CASSLELPLQGPGSEQYF,TGCGCCAGCAGCTTGGAACTACCGTTACAGGGGCCGGGGAGCGAGCAGTACTTC
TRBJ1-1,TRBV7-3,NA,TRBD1,CASSPQTGGRTEAFF,TGTGCCAGCAGCCCCCAAACAGGGGGTAGGACTGAAGCTTTCTTT
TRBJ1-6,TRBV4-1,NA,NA,CASSQDQGINSSPLHF,TGCGCCAGCAGCCAAGATCAGGGTATTAACAGTTCACCCCTCCACTTT
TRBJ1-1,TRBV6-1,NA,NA,CASSPGEMNTEAFF,TGTGCCAGCAGTCCCGGGGAGATGAACACTGAAGCTTTCTTT
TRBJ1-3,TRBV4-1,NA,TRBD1,CASSQDTGVGNTIYF,TGCGCCAGCAGCCAAGACACAGGGGTAGGAAACACCATATATTTT
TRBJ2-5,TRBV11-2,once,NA,CASSLVLGGGKETQYF,TGTGCCAGCAGCTTAGTCCTCGGTGGGGGGAAAGAGACCCAGTACTTC
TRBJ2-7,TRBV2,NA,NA,CASSEGPSNYEQYF,TGTGCCAGCAGTGAGGGCCCCTCAAACTACGAGCAGTACTTC
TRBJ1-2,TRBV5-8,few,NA,CASSHTGNF,TGTGCCAGCAGCCATACAGGGAACTTC